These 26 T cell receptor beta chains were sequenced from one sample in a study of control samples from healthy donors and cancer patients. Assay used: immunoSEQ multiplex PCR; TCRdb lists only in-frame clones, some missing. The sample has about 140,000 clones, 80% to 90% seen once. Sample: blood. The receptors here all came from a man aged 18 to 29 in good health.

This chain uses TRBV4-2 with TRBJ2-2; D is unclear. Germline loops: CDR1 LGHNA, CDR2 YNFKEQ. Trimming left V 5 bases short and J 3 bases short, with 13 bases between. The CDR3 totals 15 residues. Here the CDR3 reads CASSDFDTYTGELFF. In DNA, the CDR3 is TGTGCCAGCAGCGACTTTGACACCTACACCGGGGAGCTGTTTTTT.

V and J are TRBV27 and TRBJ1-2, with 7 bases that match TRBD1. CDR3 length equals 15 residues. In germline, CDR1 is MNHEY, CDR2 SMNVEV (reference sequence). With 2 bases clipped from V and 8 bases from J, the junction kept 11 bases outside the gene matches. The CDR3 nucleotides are TGTGCCAGCAGTTTACAGGGGGGCAGGGGGTGGGGCTACACCTTC. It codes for CASSLQGGRGWGYTF.

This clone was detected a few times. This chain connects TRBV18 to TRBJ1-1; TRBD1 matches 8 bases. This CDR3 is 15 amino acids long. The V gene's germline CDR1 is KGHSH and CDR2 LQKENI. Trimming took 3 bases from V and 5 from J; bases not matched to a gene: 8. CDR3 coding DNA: TGTGCCAGCTCACCCCTGGACAGGGTGGGAACTGAAGCTTTCTTT. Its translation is CASSPLDRVGTEAFF.

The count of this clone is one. The CDR3 bases are TGCGCCAGCAGCCAAGGGCAGGTTGCTCAAGGGGAAAAACTGTTTTTT. This sequence encodes CASSQGQVAQGEKLFF. The rearrangement joins TRBV4-3 to TRBJ1-4; D remains unclear. The CDR3 contains 16 residues. In germline, CDR1 is LGHNA, CDR2 YSLEER. Between the trimmed V and J ends, which lost 1 base and 8 bases, there was a span of 17 bases.

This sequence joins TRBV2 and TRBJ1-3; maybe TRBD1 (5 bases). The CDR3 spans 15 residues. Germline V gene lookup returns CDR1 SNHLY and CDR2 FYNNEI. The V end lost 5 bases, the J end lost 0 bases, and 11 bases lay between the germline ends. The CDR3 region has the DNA TGTGCCAGCAGTAAAGACAGCCTCTCTGGAAACACCATATATTTT. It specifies CASSKDSLSGNTIYF.

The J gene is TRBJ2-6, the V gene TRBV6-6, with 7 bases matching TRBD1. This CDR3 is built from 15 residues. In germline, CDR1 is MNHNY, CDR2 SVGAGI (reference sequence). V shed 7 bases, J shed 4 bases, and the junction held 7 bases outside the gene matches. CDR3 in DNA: TGTGCCAGCAAGGCAGGGGGTTACGGGGCCAACGTCCTGACTTTC. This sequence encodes CASKAGGYGANVLTF.

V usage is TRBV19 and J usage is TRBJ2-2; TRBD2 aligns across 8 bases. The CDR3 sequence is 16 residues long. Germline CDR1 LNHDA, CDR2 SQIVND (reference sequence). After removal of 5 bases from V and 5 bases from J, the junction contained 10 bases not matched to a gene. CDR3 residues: CASSSAGGARTGELFF. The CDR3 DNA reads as TGTGCCAGTAGTTCCGCGGGGGGCGCCCGGACCGGGGAGCTGTTTTTT.

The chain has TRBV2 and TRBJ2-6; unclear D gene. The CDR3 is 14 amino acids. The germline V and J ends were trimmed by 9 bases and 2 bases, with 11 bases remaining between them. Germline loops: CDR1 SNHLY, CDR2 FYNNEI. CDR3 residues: CARTLSPGANVLTF. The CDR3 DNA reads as TGTGCCAGGACCCTTTCCCCTGGGGCCAACGTCCTGACTTTC.

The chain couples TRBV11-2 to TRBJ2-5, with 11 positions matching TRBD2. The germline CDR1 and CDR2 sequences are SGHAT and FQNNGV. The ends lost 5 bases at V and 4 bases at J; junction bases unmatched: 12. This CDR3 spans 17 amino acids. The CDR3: CASSLMPSGGFAETQYF. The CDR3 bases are TGTGCCAGCAGCCTCATGCCTAGCGGGGGGTTCGCAGAGACCCAGTACTTC. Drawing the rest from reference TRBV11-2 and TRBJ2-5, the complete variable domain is EAGVAQSPRYKIIEKRQSVAFWCNPISGHATLYWYQQILGQGPKLLIQFQNNGVVDDSQLPKDRFSAERLKGVDSTLKIQPAKLEDSAVYLCASSLMPSGGFAETQYFGPGTRLLVL.

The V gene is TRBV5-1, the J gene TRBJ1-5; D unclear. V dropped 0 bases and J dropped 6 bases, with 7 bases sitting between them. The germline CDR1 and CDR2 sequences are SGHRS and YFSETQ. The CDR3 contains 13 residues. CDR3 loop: CASSLGGGQPQHF. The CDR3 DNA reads TGCGCCAGCAGCTTGGGCGGAGGTCAGCCCCAGCATTTT.

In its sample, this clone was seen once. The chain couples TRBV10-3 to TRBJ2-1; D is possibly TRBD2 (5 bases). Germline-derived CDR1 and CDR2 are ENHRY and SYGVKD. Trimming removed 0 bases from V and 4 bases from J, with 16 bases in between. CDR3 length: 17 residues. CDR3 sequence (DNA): TGTGCCATCAGTGAGTCGGGCGGGCAGGAGACTTACAATGAGCAGTTCTTC. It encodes CAISESGGQETYNEQFF.

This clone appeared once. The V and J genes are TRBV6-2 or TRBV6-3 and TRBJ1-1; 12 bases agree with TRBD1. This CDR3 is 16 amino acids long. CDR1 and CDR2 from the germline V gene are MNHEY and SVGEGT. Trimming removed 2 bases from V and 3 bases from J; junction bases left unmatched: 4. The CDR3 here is CASSYGGQGADTEAFF. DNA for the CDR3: TGTGCCAGCAGTTACGGGGGACAGGGGGCGGACACTGAAGCTTTCTTT.

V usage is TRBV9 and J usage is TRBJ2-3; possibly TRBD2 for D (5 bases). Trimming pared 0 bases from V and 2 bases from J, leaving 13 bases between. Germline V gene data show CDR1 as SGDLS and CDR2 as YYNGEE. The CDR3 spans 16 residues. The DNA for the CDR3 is TGTGCCAGCAGCGTAGCGGGGTGGGAGCACACAGATACGCAGTATTTT. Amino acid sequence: CASSVAGWEHTDTQYF.

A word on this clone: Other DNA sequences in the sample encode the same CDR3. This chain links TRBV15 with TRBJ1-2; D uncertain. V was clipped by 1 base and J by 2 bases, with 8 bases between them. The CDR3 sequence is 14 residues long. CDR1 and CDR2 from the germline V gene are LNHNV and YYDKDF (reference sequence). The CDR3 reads CATSRASANYGYTF. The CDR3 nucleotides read TGTGCCACCAGCAGAGCAAGTGCGAACTATGGCTACACCTTC. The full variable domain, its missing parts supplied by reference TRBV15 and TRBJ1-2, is DAMVIQNPRYQVTQFGKPVTLSCSQTLNHNVMYWYQQKSSQAPKLLFHYYDKDFNNEADTPDNFQSRRPNTSFCFLDIRSPGLGDTAMYLCATSRASANYGYTFGSGTRLTVV.

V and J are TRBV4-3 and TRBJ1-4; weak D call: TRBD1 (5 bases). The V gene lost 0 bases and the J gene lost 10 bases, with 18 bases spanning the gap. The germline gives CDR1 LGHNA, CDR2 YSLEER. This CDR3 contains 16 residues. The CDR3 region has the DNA TGCGCCAGCAGCCAAGATTGGGACCCCAGGCTCTCAAAACTGTTTTTT. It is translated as CASSQDWDPRLSKLFF.

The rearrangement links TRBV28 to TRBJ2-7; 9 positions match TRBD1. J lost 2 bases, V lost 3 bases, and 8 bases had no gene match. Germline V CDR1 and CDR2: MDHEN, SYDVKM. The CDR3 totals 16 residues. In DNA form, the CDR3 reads TGTGCCAGCAGTTTGATCGGGACAGGGCGTACCTACGAGCAGTACTTC. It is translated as CASSLIGTGRTYEQYF.

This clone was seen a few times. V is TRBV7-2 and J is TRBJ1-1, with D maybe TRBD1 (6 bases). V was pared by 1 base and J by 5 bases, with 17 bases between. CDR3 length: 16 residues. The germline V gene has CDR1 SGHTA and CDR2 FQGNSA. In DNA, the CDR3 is TGTGCCAGCAGCTTAGGCAGGGGTCGGCTAACGACTGAAGCTTTCTTT. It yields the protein CASSLGRGRLTTEAFF.

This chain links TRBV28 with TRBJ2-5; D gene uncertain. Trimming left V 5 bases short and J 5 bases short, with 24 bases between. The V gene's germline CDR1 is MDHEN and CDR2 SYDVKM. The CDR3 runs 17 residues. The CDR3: CASSSPGSPIRTETQYF. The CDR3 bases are TGTGCCAGCAGTAGTCCCGGTAGCCCGATCAGGACCGAGACCCAGTACTTC.

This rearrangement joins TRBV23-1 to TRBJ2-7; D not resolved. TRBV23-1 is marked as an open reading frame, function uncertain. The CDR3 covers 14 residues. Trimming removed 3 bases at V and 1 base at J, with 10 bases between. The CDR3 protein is CASSHRPLSYEQYF. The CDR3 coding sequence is TGCGCCAGCAGTCACCGACCTCTGTCCTACGAGCAGTACTTC.

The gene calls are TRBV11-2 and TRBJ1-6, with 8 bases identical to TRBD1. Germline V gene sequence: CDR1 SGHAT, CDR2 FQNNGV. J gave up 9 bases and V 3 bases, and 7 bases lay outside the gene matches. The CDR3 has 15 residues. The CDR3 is CASSLGGGQVSPLHF. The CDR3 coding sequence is TGTGCCAGCAGCTTGGGGGGGGGACAGGTTTCACCCCTCCACTTT.

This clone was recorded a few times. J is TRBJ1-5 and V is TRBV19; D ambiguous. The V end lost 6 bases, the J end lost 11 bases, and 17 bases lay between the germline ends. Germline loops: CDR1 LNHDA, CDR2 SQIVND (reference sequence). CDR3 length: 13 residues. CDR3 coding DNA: TGTGCCAGTAGCCCGTCAGGCGGGAGGGCCCAGCATTTT. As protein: CASSPSGGRAQHF.

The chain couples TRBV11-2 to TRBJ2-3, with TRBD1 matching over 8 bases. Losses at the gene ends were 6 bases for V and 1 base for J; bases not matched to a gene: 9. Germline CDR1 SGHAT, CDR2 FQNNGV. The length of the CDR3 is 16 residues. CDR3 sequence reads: CASRTLRGRRTDTQYF. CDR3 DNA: TGTGCCAGCAGAACCCTCAGGGGGCGACGCACAGATACGCAGTATTTT.

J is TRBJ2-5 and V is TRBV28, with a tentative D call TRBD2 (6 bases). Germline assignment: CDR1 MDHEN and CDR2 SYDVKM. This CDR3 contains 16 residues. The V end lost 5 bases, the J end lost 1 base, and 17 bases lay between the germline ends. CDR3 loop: CASSPRASEIQETQYF. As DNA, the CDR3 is TGTGCCAGCAGTCCCCGAGCTAGCGAGATCCAAGAGACCCAGTACTTC. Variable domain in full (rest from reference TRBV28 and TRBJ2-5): DVKVTQSSRYLVKRTGEKVFLECVQDMDHENMFWYRQDPGLGLRLIYFSYDVKMKEKGDIPEGYSVSREKKERFSLILESASTNQTSMYLCASSPRASEIQETQYFGPGTRLLVL.

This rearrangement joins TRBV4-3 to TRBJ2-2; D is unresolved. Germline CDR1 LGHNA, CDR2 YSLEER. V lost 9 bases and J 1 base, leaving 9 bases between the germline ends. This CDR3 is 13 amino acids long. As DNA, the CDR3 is TGCGCCAGTGGAGTAGAGAACACCGGGGAGCTGTTTTTT. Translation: CASGVENTGELFF.

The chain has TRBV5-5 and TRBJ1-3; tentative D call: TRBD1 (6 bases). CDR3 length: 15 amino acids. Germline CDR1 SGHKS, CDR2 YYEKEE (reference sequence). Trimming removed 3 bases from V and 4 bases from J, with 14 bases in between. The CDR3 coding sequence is TGTGCCAGCAGCTGGGGGGGCGCTCCGGGAAACACCATATATTTT. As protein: CASSWGGAPGNTIYF.

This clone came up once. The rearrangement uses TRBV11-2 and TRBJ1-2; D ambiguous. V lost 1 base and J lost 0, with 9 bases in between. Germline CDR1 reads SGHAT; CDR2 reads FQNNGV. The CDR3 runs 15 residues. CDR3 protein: CASSLAGSSNYGYTF. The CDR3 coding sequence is TGTGCCAGCAGCTTAGCCGGCTCGTCTAACTATGGCTACACCTTC.